One and the same sample provided the 18 T cell receptor beta chains below, sequenced in a study of blood T cell repertoires in COVID-19. TCRdb keeps only in-frame clones here, not all; method: immunoSEQ multiplex PCR. The sample holds under 300,000 clones, around 78% seen once. Source material: peripheral blood. The receptors originated from a man in his fifties or sixties who had recovered from COVID-19.

This clone appeared a few times. The rearrangement links TRBV5-6 to TRBJ2-7; D is perhaps TRBD2 (7 bases). There are 14 residues in the CDR3. Trimming left V 6 bases short and J 2 bases short, with 15 bases between. Germline CDR1 reads SGHDT; CDR2 reads YYEEEE. In DNA, the CDR3 is TGTGCCAGCATCGAGGGGGGGAGGCCCTACGAGCAGTACTTC. Translating it yields CASIEGGRPYEQYF. Combining the CDR3 with reference TRBV5-6 and TRBJ2-7 gives the whole variable domain DAGVTQSPTHLIKTRGQQVTLRCSPKSGHDTVSWYQQALGQGPQFIFQYYEEEERQRGNFPDRFSGHQFPNYSSELNVNALLLGDSALYLCASIEGGRPYEQYFGPGTRLTVT.

CDR3 in amino acids: CASSARQGANTEAFF. CDR3 sequence (DNA): TGTGCCAGCAGCGCCCGACAGGGGGCGAACACTGAAGCTTTCTTT. The chain recombines TRBV9 with TRBJ1-1; 10 bases are a match to TRBD1. Losses at the gene ends were 3 bases for V and 1 base for J; bases not matched to a gene: 3. The CDR3 totals 15 residues. The germline CDR1 and CDR2 sequences are SGDLS and YYNGEE. Full variable domain (rest looked up from reference TRBV9 and TRBJ1-1): DSGVTQTPKHLITATGQRVTLRCSPRSGDLSVYWYQQSLDQGLQFLIQYYNGEERAKGNILERFSAQQFPDLHSELNLSSLELGDSALYFCASSARQGANTEAFFGQGTRLTVV.

V is TRBV7-2 and J is TRBJ2-2; 10 positions match TRBD1. V shed 1 base, J shed 0 bases, and the junction held 2 bases outside the gene matches. Germline V CDR1 and CDR2: SGHTA, FQGNSA. The CDR3 is 17 residues long. CDR3 amino acids: CASSLVGTGANTGELFF. CDR3 sequence (DNA): TGTGCCAGCAGCTTAGTTGGGACAGGGGCGAACACCGGGGAGCTGTTTTTT.

The CDR3 nucleotides are TGTGCCAGCAGTTACGAGGTTGGCAGCTCCTACGAGCAGTACTTC. This translates into CASSYEVGSSYEQYF. The chain has TRBV6-5 and TRBJ2-7; no definite D call. Germline values: CDR1 MNHEY, CDR2 SVGAGI. The V end was cut by 2 bases, the J end by 0 bases, with 11 bases between. The CDR3 has 15 amino acids.

In its sample, this clone was seen once. V and J are TRBV7-9 and TRBJ1-2; a possible D gene is TRBD1 (5 bases). The CDR3 is made up of 14 amino acids. V lost 0 bases, J lost 7 bases, and 12 bases lay in between. The V gene's germline CDR1 is SEHNR and CDR2 FQNEAQ (reference sequence). CDR3 nucleotide sequence: TGTGCCAGCAGCTTAGCTAGGGGAATCGGTGGCTACACCTTC. It translates to CASSLARGIGGYTF.

The chain joins TRBV6-6 to TRBJ2-5; 9 nucleotides line up with TRBD1. This CDR3 comprises 14 residues. From germline, CDR1 is MNHNY and CDR2 SVGAGI (reference sequence). J was trimmed by 5 bases and V by 6 bases; bases with no gene match: 7. The CDR3 nucleotides read TGTGCCAGCAGAGAAACAGGGGGCGGGGAGACCCAGTACTTC. This sequence encodes CASRETGGGETQYF.

This clone was seen a few times. Other nucleotide sequences in the sample specify the same CDR3. V and J are TRBV9 and TRBJ2-7; weak D call: TRBD2 (6 bases). Looked up from germline, CDR1 is SGDLS and CDR2 is YYNGEE. The V gene lost 3 bases and the J gene lost 1 base, with 14 bases spanning the gap. The CDR3 sequence is 15 residues long. The CDR3 nucleotides read TGTGCCAGCAGCGCTCTTGGCGGGGCATCCTACGAGCAGTACTTC. It encodes CASSALGGASYEQYF.

This clone was recorded only once. The chain joins TRBV6-5 to TRBJ1-6, with 7 bases identical to TRBD1. Germline V gene lookup returns CDR1 MNHEY and CDR2 SVGAGI. The CDR3 consists of 14 residues. Trimming at V came to 5 bases and at J to 5 bases, leaving 3 bases not matched to a gene. CDR3 nucleotide sequence: TGTGCCAGCAGTACCGGGACAGATAATTCACCCCTCCACTTT. This gives the protein CASSTGTDNSPLHF.

This clone came up a few times. The chain recombines TRBV13 with TRBJ2-7, with D perhaps matching TRBD1 (6 bases). Per the germline V gene, CDR1 is PRHDT and CDR2 is FYEKMQ (reference sequence). V gave up 4 bases and J gave up 3 bases, with 7 bases separating them. CDR3 length equals 12 residues. CDR3 in DNA: TGTGCCAGCAGCTCGACAGGCTACGAGCAGTACTTC. Protein: CASSSTGYEQYF.

V gene TRBV27 combines with J gene TRBJ1-1; 9 nucleotides agree with TRBD1. The CDR3 length is 15 residues. With 6 bases clipped from V and 5 bases from J, the junction kept 10 bases outside the gene matches. Germline CDR1 and CDR2: MNHEY and SMNVEV (reference sequence). The CDR3 spells CASRPHRGQGTEAFF. The CDR3 DNA is TGTGCCAGCAGACCCCACAGGGGGCAGGGAACTGAAGCTTTCTTT.

The chain recombines TRBV29-1 with TRBJ2-7; 7 nucleotides match TRBD1. CDR1 and CDR2 (germline): SQVTM, ANQGSEA. The length of the CDR3 is 13 residues. After removal of 7 bases from V and 0 bases from J, the junction contained 6 bases not matched to a gene. The CDR3 DNA sequence: TGCAGCGCACGGACAGGCGGCTCCTACGAGCAGTACTTC. Translated, it gives CSARTGGSYEQYF.

The chain uses TRBV19 and TRBJ1-1; TRBD1 matches at 7 bases. This CDR3 contains 15 residues. V was pared by 6 bases and J by 9 bases, with 16 bases of the junction left unmatched. Germline lookup yields CDR1 LNHDA and CDR2 SQIVND (reference sequence). The DNA of the CDR3 is TGTGCCAGTAGCACAAAAGGGACAGCGAGCGAGAAAGCTTTCTTT. Encoded protein: CASSTKGTASEKAFF.

This clone was seen only once. The J gene is TRBJ2-6, the V gene TRBV27; possibly TRBD1 for D (5 bases). The CDR3 sequence is 16 residues long. The germline V gene has CDR1 MNHEY and CDR2 SMNVEV (reference sequence). V dropped 4 bases and J dropped 0 bases, with 10 bases sitting between them. As DNA, the CDR3 is TGTGCCAGCAGTTACGGACACCTCTCTGGGGCCAACGTCCTGACTTTC. Translating it yields CASSYGHLSGANVLTF.

There are a few counts of this clone. The genes are TRBV10-2 and TRBJ2-2; possible D gene TRBD2, 6 bases. The germline CDR1 and CDR2 sequences are WSHSY and SAAADI. The V end was cut by 6 bases, the J end by 3 bases, with 17 bases between. This CDR3 contains 16 residues. Here the CDR3 DNA reads TGCGCCAGCAGCAACCCTTCCGGGACTTACACCGGGGAGCTGTTTTTT. The encoded protein is CASSNPSGTYTGELFF.

The V call is TRBV28, the J call TRBJ1-2, with D possibly TRBD1 on 6 matching bases. This CDR3 spans 13 amino acids. Germline CDR1 and CDR2: MDHEN and SYDVKM. The germline V and J ends were trimmed by 6 bases and 5 bases, with 13 bases remaining between them. This CDR3 is CASSRLRGYGYTF. Here the CDR3 DNA reads TGTGCCAGCAGCCGCCTGAGGGGGTATGGCTACACCTTC.

This chain uses TRBV27 with TRBJ1-6, with D uncertain. The germline CDR1 and CDR2 sequences are MNHEY and SMNVEV (reference sequence). V was clipped by 7 bases and J by 7 bases, with 20 bases between them. CDR3 length: 16 residues. The CDR3 bases are TGTGCCAGCACACCCCGGGAGGGAATTGGGAATTCACCCCTCCACTTT. Its translation: CASTPREGIGNSPLHF.

The chain couples TRBV6-1 to TRBJ1-1; TRBD1 agrees at 9 bases. CDR3 size: 17 residues. The J segment lost 2 bases and the V segment lost 2 bases, leaving 9 bases of the junction unmatched. CDR1 is MNHNS, CDR2 SASEGT, per germline. The CDR3 loop is CASSESGTGFLNTEAFF. The CDR3 DNA follows: TGTGCCAGCAGTGAATCCGGGACAGGGTTTTTAAACACTGAAGCTTTCTTT.

The chain is built from TRBV2 and TRBJ2-7; 8 bases align to TRBD1. Trimming cost V 5 bases and J 2 bases; bases outside gene matches: 8. CDR3 length: 15 residues. Germline V gene lookup returns CDR1 SNHLY and CDR2 FYNNEI. The CDR3: CASSRRGQGPYEQYF. CDR3 DNA: TGTGCCAGCAGTCGACGCGGACAGGGTCCCTACGAGCAGTACTTC.